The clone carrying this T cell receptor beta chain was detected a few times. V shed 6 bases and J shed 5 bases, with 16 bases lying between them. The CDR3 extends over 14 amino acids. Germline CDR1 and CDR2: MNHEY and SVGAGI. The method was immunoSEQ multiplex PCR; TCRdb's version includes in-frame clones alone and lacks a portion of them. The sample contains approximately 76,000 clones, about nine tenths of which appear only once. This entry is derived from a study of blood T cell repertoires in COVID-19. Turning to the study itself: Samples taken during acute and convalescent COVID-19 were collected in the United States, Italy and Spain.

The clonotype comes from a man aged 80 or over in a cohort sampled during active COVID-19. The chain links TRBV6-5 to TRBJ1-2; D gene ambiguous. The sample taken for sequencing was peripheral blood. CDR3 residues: CASRRAGGGYGYTF. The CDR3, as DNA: TGTGCCAGCAGGAGGGCAGGTGGAGGTTATGGCTACACCTTC.